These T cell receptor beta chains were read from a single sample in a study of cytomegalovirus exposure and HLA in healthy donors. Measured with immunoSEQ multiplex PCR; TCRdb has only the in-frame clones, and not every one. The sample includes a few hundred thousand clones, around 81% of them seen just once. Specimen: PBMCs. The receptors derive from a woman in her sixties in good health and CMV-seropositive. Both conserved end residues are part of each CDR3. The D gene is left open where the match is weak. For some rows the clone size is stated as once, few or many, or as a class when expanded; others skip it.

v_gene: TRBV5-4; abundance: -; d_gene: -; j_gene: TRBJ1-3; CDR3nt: TGTGCCAGCAGCTTGCGGCAGGGGCTCGGAAACACCATATATTTT; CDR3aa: CASSLRQGLGNTIYF
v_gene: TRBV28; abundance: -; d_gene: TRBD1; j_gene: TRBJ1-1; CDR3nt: TGTGCCAGCAGTCCGACCCCAGGGGGCACTGAAGCTTTCTTT; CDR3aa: CASSPTPGGTEAFF
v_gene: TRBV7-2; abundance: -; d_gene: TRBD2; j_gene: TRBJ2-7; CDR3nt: TGTGCCAGCAGTAGTACTAGCGGGAGTAGTGACGAGCAGTACTTC; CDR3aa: CASSSTSGSSDEQYF
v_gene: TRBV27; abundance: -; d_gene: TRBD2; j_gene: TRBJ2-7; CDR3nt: TGTGCCAGCAGTTTAGGGACTAGCGGGAGAATTAGCGAGCAGTACTTC; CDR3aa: CASSLGTSGRISEQYF
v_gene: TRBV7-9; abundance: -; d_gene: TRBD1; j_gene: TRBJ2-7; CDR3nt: TGTGCCAGCAGCTTAGTAGGGACAGGGGACGAGCAGTACTTC; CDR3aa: CASSLVGTGDEQYF
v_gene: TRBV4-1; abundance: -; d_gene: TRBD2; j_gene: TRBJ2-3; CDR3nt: TGCGCCAGCAGCCAAGAGAGTAGCGGGAGTACAGATACGCAGTATTTT; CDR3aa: CASSQESSGSTDTQYF
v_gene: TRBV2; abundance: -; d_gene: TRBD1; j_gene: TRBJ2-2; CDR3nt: TGTGCCAGCAAATGGGGACAGGGAGTCACCGGGGAGCTGTTTTTT; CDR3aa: CASKWGQGVTGELFF
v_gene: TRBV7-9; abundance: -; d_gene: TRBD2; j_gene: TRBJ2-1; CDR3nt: TGTGCCAGCAGCGGACTAGCGGGAGGCCACTACAATGAGCAGTTCTTC; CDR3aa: CASSGLAGGHYNEQFF
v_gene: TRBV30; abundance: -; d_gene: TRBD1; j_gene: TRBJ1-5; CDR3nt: TGTGCCTGGAGTCCTTATATTAGGGACAGCTGGAATCAGCCCCAGCATTTT; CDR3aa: CAWSPYIRDSWNQPQHF
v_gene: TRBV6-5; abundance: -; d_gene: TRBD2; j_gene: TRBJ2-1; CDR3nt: TGTGCCAGCAGTGGACTAGCGGGATTCGCCAATGAGCAGTTCTTC; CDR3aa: CASSGLAGFANEQFF
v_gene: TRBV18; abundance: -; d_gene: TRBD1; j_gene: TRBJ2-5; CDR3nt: TGTGCCAGCTCACGATCAGGGGGCCAAGAGACCCAGTACTTC; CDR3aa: CASSRSGGQETQYF
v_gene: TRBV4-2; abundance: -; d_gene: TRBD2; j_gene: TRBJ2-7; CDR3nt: TGTGCCAGCAGCCAAGAACTCATAGCGGGAGGCTACGAGCAGTACTTC; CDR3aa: CASSQELIAGGYEQYF
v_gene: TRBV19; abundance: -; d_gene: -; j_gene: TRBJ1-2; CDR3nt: TGTGCCAGTAGTATAGTGGCAGGGGATGGCTACACCTTC; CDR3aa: CASSIVAGDGYTF
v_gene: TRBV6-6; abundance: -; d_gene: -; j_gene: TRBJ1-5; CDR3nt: TGTGCCAGCAGTCCTCCTAGCAATCAGCCCCAGCATTTT; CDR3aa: CASSPPSNQPQHF
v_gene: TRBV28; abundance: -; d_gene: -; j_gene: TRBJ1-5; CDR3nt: TGTGCCAGCACCGCTGGGGGGGGTGATCAGCCCCAGCATTTT; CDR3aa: CASTAGGGDQPQHF
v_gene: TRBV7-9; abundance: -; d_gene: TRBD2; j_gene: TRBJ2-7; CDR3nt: TGTGCCAGCAGAGGCGGGAGTTTGGCCTACGAGCAGTACTTC; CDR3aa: CASRGGSLAYEQYF
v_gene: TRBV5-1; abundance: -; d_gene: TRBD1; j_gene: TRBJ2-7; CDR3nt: TGCGCCAGCAGCCTCGACAGGGCACCCTACGAGCAGTACTTC; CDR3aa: CASSLDRAPYEQYF
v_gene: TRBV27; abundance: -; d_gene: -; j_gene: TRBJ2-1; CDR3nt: TGTGCCAGCAGTTTCTATGACGGAGGCCCTAAGCTCTTC; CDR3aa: CASSFYDGGPKLF
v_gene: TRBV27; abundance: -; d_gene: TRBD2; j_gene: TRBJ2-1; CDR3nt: TGTGCCAGCAGTACTCCAATTCTTGGGGGGACTACAGAGCAGTTCTTC; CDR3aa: CASSTPILGGTTEQFF
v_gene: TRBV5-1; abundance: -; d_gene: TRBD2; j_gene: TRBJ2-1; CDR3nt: TGCGCCAGCAGCCGCGGACTAGCGGCCGAGCAGTTCTTC; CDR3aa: CASSRGLAAEQFF
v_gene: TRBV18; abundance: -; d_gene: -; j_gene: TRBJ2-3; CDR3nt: TGTGCCAGCTCACCACAGGGAGCGAGCACAGATACGCAGTATTTT; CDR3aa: CASSPQGASTDTQYF
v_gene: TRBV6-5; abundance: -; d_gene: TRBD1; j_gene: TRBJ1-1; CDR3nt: TGTGCCAGCAGTTACAGAACAGGGGAAACTGAAGCTTTCTTT; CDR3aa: CASSYRTGETEAFF
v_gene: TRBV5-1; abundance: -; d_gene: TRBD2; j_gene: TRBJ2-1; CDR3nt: TGCGCCAGCAGCTTGGAGCTAGCGGGAGTTGGTTCTAGTGAGCAGTTCTTC; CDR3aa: CASSLELAGVGSSEQFF
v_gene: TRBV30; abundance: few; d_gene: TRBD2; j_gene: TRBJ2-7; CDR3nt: TGTGCCTGGGAAGCGGGAGTAACCTACGAGCAGTACTTC; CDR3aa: CAWEAGVTYEQYF
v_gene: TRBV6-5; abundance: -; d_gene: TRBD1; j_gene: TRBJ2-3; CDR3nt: TGTGCCAGCAGTCCGAGACAGGGCCTGGCAGATACGCAGTATTTT; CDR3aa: CASSPRQGLADTQYF
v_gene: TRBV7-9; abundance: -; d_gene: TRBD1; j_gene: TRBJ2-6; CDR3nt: TGTGCCAGCAGCTTAGGGGCCGGGACAGGGACTGCGGGGGCCAACGTCCTGACTTTC; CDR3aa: CASSLGAGTGTAGANVLTF
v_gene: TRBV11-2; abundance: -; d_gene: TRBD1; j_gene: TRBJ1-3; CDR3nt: TGTGCCAGCAGCAGCCCTGTACAGGGGAGCTCTGGAAACACCATATATTTT; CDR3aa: CASSSPVQGSSGNTIYF
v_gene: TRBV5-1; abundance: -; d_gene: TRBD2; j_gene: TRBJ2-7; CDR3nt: TGCGCCAGCAGGGTAGCGGGAGCGGGTGAGCAGTACTTC; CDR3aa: CASRVAGAGEQYF
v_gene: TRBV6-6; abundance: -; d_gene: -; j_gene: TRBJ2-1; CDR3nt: TGTGCCAGCCTTGAGTCGTACAATGAGCAGTTCTTC; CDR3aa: CASLESYNEQFF
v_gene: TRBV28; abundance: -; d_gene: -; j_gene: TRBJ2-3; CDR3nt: TGTGCCAGCAGCCCCAGGGGAGATACGCAGTATTTT; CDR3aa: CASSPRGDTQYF
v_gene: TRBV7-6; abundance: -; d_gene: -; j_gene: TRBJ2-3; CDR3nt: TGTGCCAGCAGCCGTGTGAGCGAAGATACGCAGTATTTT; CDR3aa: CASSRVSEDTQYF
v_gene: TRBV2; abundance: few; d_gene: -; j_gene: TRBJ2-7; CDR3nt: TGTGCCAGCGCGGGACTCTCTTACGAGCAGTACTTC; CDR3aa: CASAGLSYEQYF
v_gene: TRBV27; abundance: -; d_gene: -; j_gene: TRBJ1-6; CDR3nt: TGTGCCAGCAGTCAGGGTTATTCACCCCTCCACTTT; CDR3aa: CASSQGYSPLHF
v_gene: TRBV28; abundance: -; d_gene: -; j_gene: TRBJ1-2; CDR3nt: TGTGCCAGCAGTACCCCGACAGGAAACTATGGCTACACCTTC; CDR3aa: CASSTPTGNYGYTF
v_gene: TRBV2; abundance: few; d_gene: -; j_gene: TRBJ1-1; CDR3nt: TGTGCCAGCAGTGTCTGGGCTAACACTGAAGCTTTCTTT; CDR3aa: CASSVWANTEAFF
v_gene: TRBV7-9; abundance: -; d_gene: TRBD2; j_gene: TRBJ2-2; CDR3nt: TGTGCCAGCATTCTGCGGGGGGCGAACACCGGGGAGCTGTTTTTT; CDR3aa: CASILRGANTGELFF
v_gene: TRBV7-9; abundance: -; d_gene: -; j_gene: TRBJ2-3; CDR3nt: TGTTCCAGCAGCTTACTTAGCCCCGGCACAGATACGCAGTATTTT; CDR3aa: CSSSLLSPGTDTQYF
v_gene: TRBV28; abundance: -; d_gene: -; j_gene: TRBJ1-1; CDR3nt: TGTGCCAGCAGTTTAACAAATCCCACTGAAGCTTTCTTT; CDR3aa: CASSLTNPTEAFF
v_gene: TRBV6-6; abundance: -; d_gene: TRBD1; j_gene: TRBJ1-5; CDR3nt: TGTGCCAGCAGTTACCGGACAGGGGATCAGCCCCAGCATTTT; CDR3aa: CASSYRTGDQPQHF
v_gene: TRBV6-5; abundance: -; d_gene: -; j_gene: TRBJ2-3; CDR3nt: TGTGCCAGCAGTTACGGTACGGGGTCTAGCACAGATACGCAGTATTTT; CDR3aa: CASSYGTGSSTDTQYF
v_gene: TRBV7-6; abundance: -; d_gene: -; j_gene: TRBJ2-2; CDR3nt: TGTGCCAGCGGGGGACTGGGACGAAACACCGGGAAGCTGTTTTTT; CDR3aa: CASGGLGRNTGKLFF
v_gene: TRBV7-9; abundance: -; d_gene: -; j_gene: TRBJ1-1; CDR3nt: TGTGCCAGCAGCCTTTCAGTCAACACTGAAGCTTTCTTT; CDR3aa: CASSLSVNTEAFF
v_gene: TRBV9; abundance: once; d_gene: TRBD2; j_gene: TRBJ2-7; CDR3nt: TGTGCCAGCAGCGTACCCCCTTTGCGGGAGATCACCTACGAGCAGTACTTC; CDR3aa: CASSVPPLREITYEQYF
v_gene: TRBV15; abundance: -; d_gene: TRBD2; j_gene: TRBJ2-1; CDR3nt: TGTGCCACCAGCGGTAGCGGGAGGTACAATGAGCAGTTCTTC; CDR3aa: CATSGSGRYNEQFF
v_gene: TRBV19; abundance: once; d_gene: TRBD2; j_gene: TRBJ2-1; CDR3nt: TGTGCCAGTACCCGATTTAGTGTTGGACTAGCGGACAATGAGCAGTTCTTC; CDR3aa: CASTRFSVGLADNEQFF
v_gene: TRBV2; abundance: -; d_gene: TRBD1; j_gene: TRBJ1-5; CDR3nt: TGTGCCAGCTCCCGGACAGGACTAAATCAGCCCCAGCATTTT; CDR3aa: CASSRTGLNQPQHF
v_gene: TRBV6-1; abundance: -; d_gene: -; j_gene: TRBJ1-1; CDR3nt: TGTGCCAGCAGTGAACAGGCCCGAATTAGTGAAGCTTTCTTT; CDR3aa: CASSEQARISEAFF
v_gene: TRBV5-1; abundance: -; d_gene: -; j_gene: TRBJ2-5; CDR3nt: TGCGCCAGCAGTCACGACAGCGTCGGGGAGACCCAGTACTTC; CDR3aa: CASSHDSVGETQYF
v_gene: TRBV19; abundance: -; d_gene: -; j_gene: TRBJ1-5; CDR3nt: TGTGCCAGTAGTTTGGAGGGGGGGCAGCCCCAGCATTTT; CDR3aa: CASSLEGGQPQHF
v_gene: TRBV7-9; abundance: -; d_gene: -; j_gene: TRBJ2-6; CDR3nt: TGTGCCAGCAGCTCCCTCGGGTCTGGGGCCAACGTCCTGACTTTC; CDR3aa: CASSSLGSGANVLTF
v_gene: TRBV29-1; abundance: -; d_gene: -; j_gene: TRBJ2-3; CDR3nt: TGCAGCGTTGAAGATCGGGAGACAGTGAGCACAGATACGCAGTATTTT; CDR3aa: CSVEDRETVSTDTQYF
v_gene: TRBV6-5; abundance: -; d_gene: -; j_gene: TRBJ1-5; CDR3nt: TGTGCCAGCAGTTACTCTAGATTTCAGCCCCAGCATTTT; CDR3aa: CASSYSRFQPQHF
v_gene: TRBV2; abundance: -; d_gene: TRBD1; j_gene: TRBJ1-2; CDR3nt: TGTGCCAGCAGGGCCGGGGGGACAGGCTACTATGGCTACACCTTC; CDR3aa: CASRAGGTGYYGYTF
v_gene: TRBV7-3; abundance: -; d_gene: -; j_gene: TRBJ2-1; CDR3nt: TGTGCCAGCAGCCCGGGATCTTACAATGAGCAGTTCTTC; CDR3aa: CASSPGSYNEQFF
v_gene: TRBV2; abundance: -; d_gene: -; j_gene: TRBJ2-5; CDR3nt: TGTGCCAGCAGTCTAGACCTCGAGACCCAGTACTTC; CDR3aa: CASSLDLETQYF
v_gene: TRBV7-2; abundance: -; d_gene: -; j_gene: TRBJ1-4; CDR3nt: TGTGCCAGCAGCCGGACGGGAAGGGTCGAAAAACTGTTTTTT; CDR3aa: CASSRTGRVEKLFF
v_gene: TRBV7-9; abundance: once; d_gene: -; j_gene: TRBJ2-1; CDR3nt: TGTGCCAGCAGCTTAGGGCGGGGGCAGTGGAATGAGCAGTTCTTC; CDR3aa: CASSLGRGQWNEQFF
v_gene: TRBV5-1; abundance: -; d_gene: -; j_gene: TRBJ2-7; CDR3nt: TGCGCCAGCACGACAGAAGGCACCTACGAGCAGTACTTC; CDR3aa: CASTTEGTYEQYF
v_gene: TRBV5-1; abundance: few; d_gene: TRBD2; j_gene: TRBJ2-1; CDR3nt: TGCGCCAGCAGCTTGGTAGCTAGCGGGAGGGGTTCGAGGTCCAATGAGCAGTTCTTC; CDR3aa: CASSLVASGRGSRSNEQFF